A selection of T cell receptor beta chains follows, all from one sample in a study of blood T cell repertoires in COVID-19. TCRdb keeps only in-frame clones here, not all; method: immunoSEQ multiplex PCR. The sample includes about 250,000 clones, around 80% of them seen just once. Sequencing was performed on peripheral blood. Receptors originate from a human donor in a cohort sampled during active COVID-19. The CDR3 runs from the conserved cysteine through the conserved F or W. The D gene is left open where the match is weak. Clone size appears in some rows only: once, few, many, or a class for an expanded clone.

NA	TRBV3-1/TRBV3-2	NA	TRBJ2-7	TGTGCCAGCAGCCCAAGTCGGACTTACTTC	CASSPSRTYF
NA	TRBV5-3	NA	TRBJ1-5	TGTGCCAGAAGGTTTCGGGTCCTTGATAGCAATCAGCCCCAGCATTTT	CARRFRVLDSNQPQHF
TRBD2	TRBV19	NA	TRBJ2-5	TGTGCCAGTAAGACTAGCGGACAAGAGACCCAGTACTTC	CASKTSGQETQYF
TRBD1	TRBV25-1	NA	TRBJ2-2	TGTGCCAGCAGTACCACAGGGGCCAACACCGGGGAGCTGTTTTTT	CASSTTGANTGELFF
NA	TRBV3-1/TRBV3-2	NA	TRBJ2-5	TGTGCCAGCGCGAGTGGGCAAATTAAAGAGACCCAGTACTTC	CASASGQIKETQYF
NA	TRBV4-1	NA	TRBJ2-7	TGCGCCAGCAGCCAAGATGTTGGAGGGTTATTCTACGAGCAGTACTTC	CASSQDVGGLFYEQYF
NA	TRBV6-5	NA	TRBJ1-6	TGTGCCAGCAGTACAAACGGGAGGGGGAGTTCACCCCTCCACTTT	CASSTNGRGSSPLHF
TRBD1	TRBV6-5	few	TRBJ2-5	TGTGCCAGCAGTAAGACGAACAGGGGTTGGGAGACCCAGTACTTC	CASSKTNRGWETQYF
NA	TRBV19	NA	TRBJ1-5	TGTGCCAGTAGTCCAATCGGGACTGGAAATAATCAGCCCCAGCATTTT	CASSPIGTGNNQPQHF
NA	TRBV4-2	NA	TRBJ1-1	TGTGCCAGCAGCCAGGCGGGGGCGAGGAACACTGAAGCTTTCTTT	CASSQAGARNTEAFF
TRBD1	TRBV14	NA	TRBJ1-1	TGTGCCAGCAGTCTGACAGGGGGCTGGACTGAAGCTTTCTTT	CASSLTGGWTEAFF
TRBD1	TRBV2	NA	TRBJ1-3	TGTGCCACCCAGGGGACAGGGGGCTCTGGAAACACCATATATTTT	CATQGTGGSGNTIYF
NA	TRBV5-6	NA	TRBJ2-7	TGTGCCAGCAGCTTAAGGGGCCACTCCTACGAGCAGTACTTC	CASSLRGHSYEQYF
TRBD1	TRBV9	NA	TRBJ1-1	TGTGCCAGCAGCGTAGTAACAGGACAGGGGGATACTGAAGCTTTCTTT	CASSVVTGQGDTEAFF
NA	TRBV28	NA	TRBJ1-5	TGTGCCAGCAGTTTTAGTCAGGGGTTTCAGCCCCAGCATTTT	CASSFSQGFQPQHF
NA	TRBV30	NA	TRBJ1-2	TGTGCCTGGAGTGGGGGAGGTAGGAGTAACTATGGCTACACCTTC	CAWSGGGRSNYGYTF
TRBD1	TRBV7-2	NA	TRBJ2-1	TGTGCCAGCAGCGTGGGACAGGGACTCTACAATGAGCAGTTCTTC	CASSVGQGLYNEQFF
NA	TRBV6-6	NA	TRBJ1-5	TGTGCCAGCAGACGCTCGCTGGGGGGTGAACAGCCCCAGCATTTT	CASRRSLGGEQPQHF
NA	TRBV12-3/TRBV12-4	NA	TRBJ2-1	TGTGCCAGCCACGGAGGGCTCTACAATGAGCAGTTCTTC	CASHGGLYNEQFF
TRBD2	TRBV5-1	NA	TRBJ2-1	TGCGCCAGCAGGTTCAGGGCGATGCTAGCGGGAGGAAGTTTGGATGAGCAGTTCTTC	CASRFRAMLAGGSLDEQFF
NA	TRBV28	NA	TRBJ2-3	TGTGCCAGCCTCCACACGAGGGTCCGCACAGATACGCAGTATTTT	CASLHTRVRTDTQYF
NA	TRBV10-3	NA	TRBJ2-3	TGTGCCACCTCTAGCGCAGATACGCAGTATTTT	CATSSADTQYF
NA	TRBV2	NA	TRBJ1-5	TGTGCCAGCAGTGTTCTACAGGCCGGCAATCAGCCCCAGCATTTT	CASSVLQAGNQPQHF
TRBD2	TRBV5-1	NA	TRBJ2-5	TGCGCCAGCAAGGGAGCGGGGGGGCGCCAAGAGACCCAGTACTTC	CASKGAGGRQETQYF
NA	TRBV5-1	NA	TRBJ2-1	TGCGCCAGCAGCTCGTCCGGGGAAGGGTACAATGAGCAGTTCTTC	CASSSSGEGYNEQFF
TRBD1	TRBV18	NA	TRBJ2-7	TGTGCCAGCTCACCACCGGAAGACAGGGGTGACGAGCAGTACTTC	CASSPPEDRGDEQYF
TRBD1	TRBV6-4	NA	TRBJ1-1	TGTGCCAGCAGTGAAGGACAGGGGGTAAGGGCTTTCTTT	CASSEGQGVRAFF
NA	TRBV9	NA	TRBJ2-5	TGTGCCAGCAGCGTAGAACCAGAGTCGGGAGAGACCCAGTACTTC	CASSVEPESGETQYF
NA	TRBV10-3	NA	TRBJ1-4	TGTGCCATCAGTGAAGACAGGCGATCAACTAATGAAAAACTGTTTTTT	CAISEDRRSTNEKLFF